The text below deals with one T cell receptor beta chain. Its antigen is unidentified. The data derive from a study of cytotoxic CD8 clonotypes in ibrutinib-treated CLL. Across the study: 24 partial and 2 complete responses; at median 68 months, 14 remitted, about twelve progressed. After a median roughly twelve months on treatment (6 to 36), response samples were drawn. Sequencing produced an average of about 250,000 productive templates and under 100,000 productive rearrangements per sample. Overall study findings and caveats: The study found clonality rose at ibrutinib response, then fell toward baseline at progression.

TCRdb keeps only in-frame clones here, not all; method: immunoSEQ multiplex PCR. In the table there are some 350,000 clones, under 70% of which are singletons. Germline V gene data show CDR1 as MNHEY and CDR2 as SVGAGI. The CDR3 sequence is 14 residues long. With 7 bases removed from V and 2 bases from J, the gap between germline ends came to 15 bases. The receptor was derived from a human donor with chronic lymphocytic leukemia. This chain connects TRBV6-5 to TRBJ2-7; D not resolved. The material was PBMCs, obtained after 36 months of ibrutinib treatment. The CDR3 loop is CASKSGLGAYEQYF. In nucleotides, the CDR3 is TGTGCCAGCAAGTCCGGCTTGGGCGCCTACGAGCAGTACTTC.